These 16 T cell receptor beta chains were all obtained from the same sample, sequenced in a study of T cell repertoires in cytomegalovirus infection. TCRdb passed the reads through MiXCR, listing each CDR3 protein once. The table records around 230,000 distinct CDR3 sequences, around 6.4% of them present only once. The sequenced material came from PBMCs. The source of these receptors is a human donor in good health (CMV status not recorded). Some clones in this sample may be carry-over from other donors' samples.

At least ten counts were recorded for this clonotype. This chain joins TRBV20-1 and TRBJ2-1; 13 bases align to TRBD2. V shed 5 bases, J shed 4 bases, and the junction held 5 bases outside the gene matches. Looked up from germline, CDR1 is DFQATT and CDR2 is SNEGSKA (reference sequence). The CDR3 has 15 residues. CDR3 sequence: CSASLTSGGYNEQFF. DNA for the CDR3: TGCAGTGCTTCACTGACTAGCGGGGGGTACAATGAGCAGTTCTTC.

This clonotype was seen ten or more times. This chain connects TRBV6-2 or TRBV6-3 to TRBJ2-7, with D perhaps matching TRBD2 (6 bases). V was trimmed by 2 bases and J by 2 bases, leaving 13 bases between them. The CDR3 spans 15 residues. Germline CDR1 and CDR2: MNHEY and SVGEGT. CDR3 sequence: CASSYGRSSTYEQYF. The CDR3 nucleotides read TGTGCCAGCAGTTACGGGAGGTCATCAACCTACGAGCAGTACTTC.

This clonotype was recorded many times. The chain uses TRBV6-6 and TRBJ1-4; TRBD1 might be the D (5 bases). The CDR3 spans 14 residues. V lost 6 bases, J lost 7 bases, and 15 bases lay in between. The germline gives CDR1 MNHNY, CDR2 SVGAGI (reference sequence). This CDR3 is CASSWDLEGEKLFF. CDR3 nucleotides: TGTGCCAGCAGCTGGGACTTAGAGGGTGAAAAACTGTTTTTT.

The chain has TRBV6-6 and TRBJ2-2, with D possibly being TRBD2 (7 bases). Germline V lookup: CDR1 MNHNY, CDR2 SVGAGI (reference sequence). V was shortened by 2 bases and J by 5 bases, with 15 bases between the two germline ends. The CDR3 loop spans 16 amino acids. The CDR3 DNA follows: TGTGCCAGCAGTTACCCGAGGGGGGGGAGTACCGGGGAGCTGTTTTTT. It translates to CASSYPRGGSTGELFF.

This clonotype showed up just a few times. The V call is TRBV20-1, the J call TRBJ1-4; D not certain. Germline V lookup: CDR1 DFQATT, CDR2 SNEGSKA (reference sequence). The CDR3 consists of 15 residues. V gave up 6 bases and J gave up 4 bases, with 18 bases separating them. The CDR3 reads CSATKGWANNEKLFF. The CDR3 coding sequence is TGCAGTGCCACGAAGGGCTGGGCCAATAATGAAAAACTGTTTTTT.

This clonotype was recorded at least ten times. V gene TRBV12-3 or TRBV12-4 combines with J gene TRBJ1-4; D might be TRBD1 (5 bases). V lost 6 bases, J lost 5 bases, and 19 bases lay in between. This CDR3 is built from 16 residues. CDR3 loop: CASSIEPGIGNEKLFF. CDR3 nucleotide sequence: TGTGCCAGCAGCATCGAGCCAGGGATCGGGAATGAAAAACTGTTTTTT.

This clonotype was counted ten times or more. This sequence joins TRBV11-2 and TRBJ2-7; D may be TRBD1 or TRBD2 (5 bases each). Germline CDR1 SGHAT, CDR2 FQNNGV. Deletions cut 4 bases from V and 6 bases from J, with 19 bases between. The CDR3 has 15 residues. CDR3 sequence reads: CASSSGARLGGEQYF. CDR3 in DNA: TGTGCCAGCAGCTCCGGGGCACGCCTCGGCGGCGAGCAGTACTTC.

This clonotype was observed at least ten times. The chain uses TRBV27 and TRBJ1-2; unclear D gene. Trimming shortened V by 5 bases and J by 4 bases, and 17 bases separated the two germline ends. The CDR3 extends over 15 amino acids. CDR1 MNHEY and CDR2 SMNVEV come from the germline V gene (reference sequence). The CDR3 nucleotides read TGTGCCAGCAGTCCCCGGGCCGACGGATTCTATGGCTACACCTTC. Its protein product is CASSPRADGFYGYTF.

This clonotype occurred many times. This chain joins TRBV7-2 and TRBJ1-1; weak D call: TRBD1 (6 bases). The germline V and J ends were trimmed by 1 base and 4 bases, with 13 bases remaining between them. The germline gives CDR1 SGHTA, CDR2 FQGNSA. This CDR3 comprises 15 residues. The CDR3 DNA sequence: TGTGCCAGCAGCTTAGGTGGGGGGCGTGCCACTGAAGCTTTCTTT. Protein: CASSLGGGRATEAFF.

This clonotype was seen more than once but under ten times. J is TRBJ1-2 and V is TRBV20-1; 8 bases match TRBD1. The junction had 4 bases not matched to a gene; V was cut back by 6 bases and J by 1 base. CDR3 length: 13 residues. Germline V gives CDR1 DFQATT, CDR2 SNEGSKA (reference sequence). CDR3 protein: CSAVTGVNYGYTF. CDR3 in DNA: TGCAGTGCAGTGACAGGGGTTAACTATGGCTACACCTTC.

This clonotype was detected many times. The V gene is TRBV28, the J gene TRBJ1-4, with D unclear. The CDR3 is made up of 11 amino acids. V lost 10 bases and J 7 bases, leaving 10 bases between the germline ends. Germline CDR1 is MDHEN and CDR2 is SYDVKM. The CDR3 region has the DNA TGTGCCACCACACGTTTTGAAAAACTGTTTTTT. It translates to CATTRFEKLFF.

This clonotype was counted ten times or more. This sequence joins TRBV7-6 and TRBJ1-6; D gene unclear. V lost 3 bases and J 8 bases, leaving 17 bases between the germline ends. Germline V gene lookup returns CDR1 SGHVS and CDR2 FNYEAQ. The CDR3 totals 16 residues. The CDR3 DNA reads as TGTGCCAGCAGCTTCGGTGGGCGTTCTGGCGATTCACCCCTCCACTTT. Translated: CASSFGGRSGDSPLHF.

This clonotype showed up many times. The rearrangement links TRBV20-1 to TRBJ1-2; 7 positions match TRBD1. The CDR3 extends over 16 amino acids. With V trimmed by 4 bases and J by 5 bases, 16 bases remained unmatched. Germline assignment: CDR1 DFQATT and CDR2 SNEGSKA (reference sequence). CDR3 in DNA: TGCAGTGCTACCCCCGGAATGGGACAGTCAAATTATGGCTACACCTTC. Its translation: CSATPGMGQSNYGYTF.

This clonotype was detected ten times or more. This chain links TRBV6-2 or TRBV6-3 with TRBJ1-1; no reliable D call. Germline lookup yields CDR1 MNHEY and CDR2 SVGEGT. Trimming took 3 bases from V and 0 from J, leaving 5 bases between them. The CDR3 totals 13 residues. CDR3 in amino acids: CASSYPVNTEAFF. In DNA, the CDR3 is TGTGCCAGCAGTTATCCTGTGAACACTGAAGCTTTCTTT.

This clonotype showed up many times. The chain employs TRBV12-3 or TRBV12-4 and TRBJ2-1; no firm D call. The CDR3 covers 12 residues. The ends were cut back, 5 bases at V and 10 bases at J, with 12 bases in the middle. This chain's CDR3 is CASSLKGREQFF. The CDR3 bases are TGTGCCAGCAGTCTAAAGGGTAGAGAGCAGTTCTTC.

There are many counts of this clonotype. The chain carries TRBV27 and TRBJ2-1; tentative D call: TRBD2 (5 bases). There are 16 residues in the CDR3. Trimming shortened V by 4 bases and J by 0 bases, and 13 bases separated the two germline ends. CDR1 is MNHEY, CDR2 SMNVEV, per germline (reference sequence). The DNA of the CDR3 is TGTGCCAGCAGTTCCCCGGTGGGGAGCTCCTACAATGAGCAGTTCTTC. This codes for CASSSPVGSSYNEQFF.